These 3 T cell receptor beta chains originate from one sample sequenced in a study of cytomegalovirus exposure and HLA in healthy donors. The PCR made use of 60 Vbeta and 13 Jbeta primers. The assay was immunoSEQ multiplex PCR, and TCRdb's table has in-frame clones only and misses some. The repertoire holds about 190,000 clones, with around nine tenths as singletons. Sample: PBMCs. Source of these receptors: a woman younger than 30 in good health and CMV-seronegative.

The chain joins TRBV25-1 to TRBJ2-1, with TRBD1 matching 10 bases. V shed 1 base and J 2 bases; nucleotides not matched to a gene: 8. Germline-derived CDR1 and CDR2 are MGHDK and SYGVNS. This CDR3 spans 18 amino acids. CDR3 loop: CASSESPGQGEAYNEQFF. The CDR3 DNA reads TGTGCCAGCAGTGAATCCCCAGGACAGGGGGAGGCCTACAATGAGCAGTTCTTC.

About this clone itself: Other DNA sequences of this sample code for an identical CDR3. The V and J genes are TRBV19 and TRBJ2-3; possible D gene TRBD1, 5 bases. The V gene's germline CDR1 is LNHDA and CDR2 SQIVND (reference sequence). This CDR3 is built from 15 residues. Trimming removed 2 bases from V and 2 bases from J, with 11 bases in between. The CDR3 here is CASSIRGGYTDTQYF. CDR3 coding DNA: TGTGCCAGTAGTATAAGGGGCGGTTACACAGATACGCAGTATTTT. Combining the CDR3 with reference TRBV19 and TRBJ2-3 gives the whole variable domain DGGITQSPKYLFRKEGQNVTLSCEQNLNHDAMYWYRQDPGQGLRLIYYSQIVNDFQKGDIAEGYSVSREKKESFPLTVTSAQKNPTAFYLCASSIRGGYTDTQYFGPGTRLTVL.

The rearrangement links TRBV29-1 to TRBJ1-2, with TRBD1 identical over 8 bases. The CDR3 consists of 13 residues. Trimming at V came to 7 bases and at J to 0 bases, leaving 4 bases not matched to a gene. Per germline, CDR1 SQVTM and CDR2 ANQGSEA. DNA of the CDR3: TGCAGCGCTTCGGACAGGGCTAACTATGGCTACACCTTC. Its protein product is CSASDRANYGYTF.